Below, 22 T cell receptor beta chains from the same sample are listed, as sequenced in a study of blood T cell repertoires in COVID-19. Only in-frame clones appear in the TCRdb table, and some are missing; sequencing was by immunoSEQ multiplex PCR. Here the sample spans approximately 100,000 clones, roughly 90% being singletons. The sequencing input was peripheral blood. Source of these receptors: a woman aged 80 or older in a cohort sampled during active COVID-19.

The CDR3 DNA is TGTGCCAGTAGTATAGATCTGGCTAGCGGGAGCGGGGCTAGTGGCATTTACAATGAGCAGTTCTTC. Protein: CASSIDLASGSGASGIYNEQFF. The gene calls are TRBV19 and TRBJ2-1; 10 bases agree with TRBD2. The germline CDR1 and CDR2 sequences are LNHDA and SQIVND (reference sequence). The trim removed 0 bases at V and 4 bases at J, leaving 21 bases unmatched. The CDR3 consists of 22 residues. Drawing the rest from reference TRBV19 and TRBJ2-1, the complete variable domain is DGGITQSPKYLFRKEGQNVTLSCEQNLNHDAMYWYRQDPGQGLRLIYYSQIVNDFQKGDIAEGYSVSREKKESFPLTVTSAQKNPTAFYLCASSIDLASGSGASGIYNEQFFGPGTRLTVL.

The gene calls are TRBV6-2 or TRBV6-3 and TRBJ2-3; TRBD2 is a possible D gene (6 bases). This CDR3 has 15 amino acids. Germline CDR1 is MNHEY and CDR2 is SVGEGT. With 6 bases removed from V and 5 bases from J, the gap between germline ends came to 18 bases. CDR3 region: CASSLGPLGGDTQYF. The CDR3 bases are TGTGCCAGCAGCCTCGGGCCTCTCGGGGGAGATACGCAGTATTTT.

The chain is built from TRBV2 and TRBJ2-1; 12 nucleotides match TRBD2. Germline V lookup: CDR1 SNHLY, CDR2 FYNNEI. This CDR3 region has 16 residues. Germline trimming cut 4 bases from V and 4 bases from J; bases unmatched to any gene: 5. CDR3 in DNA: TGTGCCAGCAGTGCTACTAGCGGGGGGTTTTACAATGAGCAGTTCTTC. The encoded protein is CASSATSGGFYNEQFF. Full variable domain (rest looked up from reference TRBV2 and TRBJ2-1): EPEVTQTPSHQVTQMGQEVILRCVPISNHLYFYWYRQILGQKVEFLVSFYNNEISEKSEIFDDQFSVERPDGSNFTLKIRSTKLEDSAMYFCASSATSGGFYNEQFFGPGTRLTVL.

The chain has TRBV10-3 and TRBJ2-7, with TRBD2 as a possible D gene (5 bases). Per the germline V gene, CDR1 is ENHRY and CDR2 is SYGVKD. V was cut by 3 bases and J by 3 bases, with 12 bases left in between. This CDR3 has 14 residues. The CDR3 protein is CAISDPGLDYEQYF. The CDR3 DNA reads as TGTGCCATCAGTGACCCGGGGTTGGACTACGAGCAGTACTTC.

This chain links TRBV5-4 with TRBJ2-7; possible D gene TRBD1, 6 bases. V lost 4 bases to trimming and J lost 2 bases, with 16 bases between them. The CDR3 length is 15 residues. CDR1 is SGHNT, CDR2 YYREEE, per germline (reference sequence). The CDR3 reads CASSPGQGLTYEQYF. The CDR3 DNA reads as TGTGCCAGCAGCCCGGGACAAGGCCTAACCTACGAGCAGTACTTC.

This clone was seen just once. The chain carries TRBV6-5 and TRBJ2-3; D unresolved. V gave up 10 bases and J gave up 3 bases, with 20 bases separating them. Per the germline V gene, CDR1 is MNHEY and CDR2 is SVGAGI. The CDR3 runs to 15 residues. The CDR3 DNA reads as TGTGCCATTCCTCGCGGTCCGCGGAGTACAGATACGCAGTATTTT. This translates into CAIPRGPRSTDTQYF.

The chain links TRBV10-2 to TRBJ2-7, with TRBD2 identical over 14 bases. CDR1 is WSHSY and CDR2 is SAAADI in the germline V gene. The CDR3 is 15 residues long. Losses at the gene ends were 4 bases for V and 6 bases for J; bases not matched to a gene: 5. The CDR3 reads CASSAGTSGSIEQYF. The DNA for the CDR3 is TGCGCCAGCAGTGCCGGGACTAGCGGGAGTATCGAGCAGTACTTC.

The rearrangement links TRBV3-1 (or the pseudogene TRBV3-2) to TRBJ2-1; the match to TRBD1 covers 9 bases. The V gene's germline CDR1 is LGHDT and CDR2 YNNKEL (reference sequence). The trim removed 4 bases at V and 5 bases at J, leaving 6 bases unmatched. This CDR3 comprises 15 residues. The CDR3 loop is CASSPGQGDNNEQFF. The DNA of the CDR3 is TGTGCCAGCAGCCCGGGACAGGGTGATAACAATGAGCAGTTCTTC.

This chain joins TRBV24-1 and TRBJ2-5, with 16 nucleotides matching TRBD2. The CDR3 sequence is 17 residues long. The J segment lost 4 bases and the V segment lost 9 bases, leaving 10 bases of the junction unmatched. Germline assignment: CDR1 KGHDR and CDR2 SFDVKD. CDR3 nucleotide sequence: TGTGCCACCTCAGTCGGGGGACTAGCGGGAGGGCGAGAGACCCAGTACTTC. This gives the protein CATSVGGLAGGRETQYF.

The chain is built from TRBV3-1 (or the pseudogene TRBV3-2) and TRBJ1-1; no firm D call. The germline V gene has CDR1 LGHDT and CDR2 YNNKEL (reference sequence). V lost 3 bases and J 6 bases, leaving 8 bases between the germline ends. This CDR3 is 12 amino acids long. The CDR3 here is CASSHSAAEAFF. DNA of the CDR3: TGTGCCAGCAGCCACAGCGCGGCTGAAGCTTTCTTT.

The chain employs TRBV28 and TRBJ2-7; D unresolved. Trimming took off 5 bases at V and 5 bases at J, with 7 bases between the two ends. The CDR3 runs 11 residues. Germline V gene data show CDR1 as MDHEN and CDR2 as SYDVKM. The chain's CDR3 is CASSPLDEQYF. Here the CDR3 DNA reads TGTGCCAGCAGTCCCCTCGACGAGCAGTACTTC.

The gene calls are TRBV7-9 and TRBJ2-2, with 12 bases lining up with TRBD2. Germline V gene data show CDR1 as SEHNR and CDR2 as FQNEAQ (reference sequence). The CDR3 spans 16 residues. V was clipped by 5 bases and J by 7 bases; unmatched bases: 8. CDR3 coding DNA: TGTGCCAGCAGCATACCTAGCGGGGGGGCCGTCGGGGAGCTGTTTTTT. Its protein is CASSIPSGGAVGELFF. The full variable domain, its missing parts supplied by reference TRBV7-9 and TRBJ2-2, is DTGVSQNPRHKITKRGQNVTFRCDPISEHNRLYWYRQTLGQGPEFLTYFQNEAQLEKSRLLSDRFSAERPKGSFSTLEIQRTEQGDSAMYLCASSIPSGGAVGELFFGEGSRLTVL.

The gene calls are TRBV24-1 and TRBJ2-2, with D unclear. Deletions cut 2 bases from V and 5 bases from J, with 5 bases between. This CDR3 has 13 residues. The V gene's germline CDR1 is KGHDR and CDR2 SFDVKD. CDR3 in amino acids: CATSDSVTGELFF. CDR3 coding DNA: TGTGCCACCAGTGATTCCGTTACCGGGGAGCTGTTTTTT.

J is TRBJ2-5 and V is TRBV21-1; the table's D call, TRBD1, has no DNA check behind it. TRBV21-1 is recorded as a pseudogene. This CDR3 has 13 amino acids. CDR3: CASSETNEETQYF. CDR3 DNA: TGTGCCAGCAGTGAGACAAATGAAGAGACCCAGTACTTC.

The chain uses TRBV5-6 and TRBJ1-1; no clear D gene. The V end was cut by 4 bases, the J end by 0 bases, with 10 bases between. Germline lookup yields CDR1 SGHDT and CDR2 YYEEEE. The CDR3 consists of 14 residues. The CDR3 region is CASSPRSVNTEAFF. In DNA form, the CDR3 reads TGTGCCAGCAGCCCCCGGTCCGTGAACACTGAAGCTTTCTTT.

The chain combines TRBV5-1 with TRBJ2-3; D ambiguous. With 0 bases removed from V and 2 bases from J, the gap between germline ends came to 7 bases. The CDR3 loop spans 14 amino acids. Germline loops: CDR1 SGHRS, CDR2 YFSETQ. CDR3 DNA: TGCGCCAGCAGCTTGGCCCAGTTCACAGATACGCAGTATTTT. Amino acids: CASSLAQFTDTQYF.

The chain employs TRBV7-2 and TRBJ2-3; tentative D call: TRBD2 (6 bases). Germline CDR1 and CDR2: SGHTA and FQGNSA. The V and J ends lost 3 bases and 5 bases respectively, with 18 bases between them. CDR3 length: 16 amino acids. The CDR3 loop is CASSLMGGKGVDTQYF. The CDR3 bases are TGTGCCAGCAGCTTGATGGGCGGGAAAGGTGTAGATACGCAGTATTTT.

For the CDR3, the DNA is TGTGCCAGTAGTGACAGGGGCAATAGCAATCAGCCCCAGCATTTT. It is translated as CASSDRGNSNQPQHF. The chain couples TRBV19 to TRBJ1-5; 8 bases match TRBD1. The germline gives CDR1 LNHDA, CDR2 SQIVND (reference sequence). The CDR3 has 15 residues. V lost 5 bases to trimming and J lost 0 bases; unmatched junction nucleotides: 3.

This clone was seen only a few times. The gene calls are TRBV16 and TRBJ2-7; possibly TRBD2 for D (5 bases). The CDR3 totals 13 residues. CDR1 and CDR2 from the germline V gene are KGHSY and FQNENV. V was pared by 1 base and J by 2 bases, with 6 bases between. The CDR3 DNA follows: TGTGCCAGCAGCCAATACGGGACCTACGAGCAGTACTTC. Its translation is CASSQYGTYEQYF.

The chain is built from TRBV6-4 and TRBJ1-2, with TRBD1 identical over 10 bases. The CDR3 loop spans 13 amino acids. CDR1 MRHNA and CDR2 SNTAGT come from the germline V gene. Germline trimming cut 8 bases from V and 6 bases from J; bases unmatched to any gene: 6. The CDR3 sequence is CASSRDRGDGYTF. The DNA of the CDR3 is TGTGCCAGCTCCCGGGACAGGGGAGATGGCTACACCTTC.

The chain couples TRBV2 to TRBJ2-5; weak D call: TRBD2 (6 bases). Looked up from germline, CDR1 is SNHLY and CDR2 is FYNNEI. The V gene lost 1 base and the J gene lost 2 bases, with 14 bases spanning the gap. This CDR3 has 16 residues. CDR3 sequence reads: CASSEGRAVFQETQYF. The CDR3 DNA follows: TGTGCCAGCAGTGAAGGGAGGGCCGTTTTTCAAGAGACCCAGTACTTC.

The chain uses TRBV3-1 (or the pseudogene TRBV3-2) and TRBJ2-1; TRBD2 agrees at 13 bases. The CDR3 loop spans 16 amino acids. Germline CDR1 is LGHDT and CDR2 is YNNKEL (reference sequence). Trimming at V came to 3 bases and at J to 7 bases, leaving 6 bases not matched to a gene. CDR3 protein: CASSQVRLAGGNEQFF. As DNA, the CDR3 is TGTGCCAGCAGCCAGGTGCGACTAGCGGGAGGAAATGAGCAGTTCTTC.